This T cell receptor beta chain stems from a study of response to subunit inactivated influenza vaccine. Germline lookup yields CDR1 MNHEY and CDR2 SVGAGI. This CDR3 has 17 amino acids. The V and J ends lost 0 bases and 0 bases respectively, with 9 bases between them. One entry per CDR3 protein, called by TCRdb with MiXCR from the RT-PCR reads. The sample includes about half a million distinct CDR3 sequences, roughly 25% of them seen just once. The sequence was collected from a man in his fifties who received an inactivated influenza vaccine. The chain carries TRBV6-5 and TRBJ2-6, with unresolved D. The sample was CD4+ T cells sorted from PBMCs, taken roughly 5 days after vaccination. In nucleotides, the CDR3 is TGTGCCAGCAGTTACTCCATGTCCGGCTCTGGGGCCAACGTCCTGACTTTC. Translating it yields CASSYSMSGSGANVLTF.